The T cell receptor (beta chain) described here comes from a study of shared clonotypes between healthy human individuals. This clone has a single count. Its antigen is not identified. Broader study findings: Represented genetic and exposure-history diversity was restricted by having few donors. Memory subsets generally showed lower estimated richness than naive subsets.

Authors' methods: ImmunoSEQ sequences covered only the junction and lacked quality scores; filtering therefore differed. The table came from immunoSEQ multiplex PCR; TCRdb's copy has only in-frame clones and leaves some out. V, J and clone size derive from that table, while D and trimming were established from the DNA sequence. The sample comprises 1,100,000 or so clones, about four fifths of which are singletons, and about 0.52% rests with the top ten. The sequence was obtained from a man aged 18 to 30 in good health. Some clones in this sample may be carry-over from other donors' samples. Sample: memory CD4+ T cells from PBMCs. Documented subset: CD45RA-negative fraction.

CDR3 region: CASSFEEQGGTEAFF. In nucleotides, the CDR3 is TGTGCCAGCAGTTTCGAGGAACAGGGTGGGACTGAAGCTTTCTTT. This chain joins TRBV2 and TRBJ1-1; weak D call: TRBD1 (6 bases). Trimming removed 5 bases from V and 5 bases from J, with 18 bases in between. The germline V gene has CDR1 SNHLY and CDR2 FYNNEI. This CDR3 region has 15 residues.